Listed here are 21 T cell receptor beta chains from one sample, sequenced in a study of T cells after yellow fever vaccination. TCRdb called the 5' RACE reads again in MiXCR, with one record for every CDR3 protein. This table holds around 600,000 distinct CDR3 sequences, about 12% found once. Sequencing used PBMCs, obtained on the day of the yellow fever booster vaccination. These receptors all stem from a man aged 25-40 years who received the YFV17D yellow fever vaccine.

This clonotype was counted between two and nine times. The chain links TRBV30 to TRBJ2-1, with D perhaps being TRBD1 or TRBD2 (5 bases each). The CDR3 spans 14 residues. CDR1 is GTSNPN, CDR2 SVGIG, per germline (reference sequence). The CDR3 loop reads CAWEEGRAYNEQFF. CDR3 bases: TGTGCATGGGAAGAGGGGCGGGCCTACAATGAGCAGTTCTTC.

The V and J genes are TRBV6-5 and TRBJ1-5, with a possible D match to TRBD1 (5 bases). This CDR3 is built from 16 residues. Germline assignment: CDR1 MNHEY and CDR2 SVGAGI. Trimming removed 0 bases from V and 9 bases from J, with 18 bases in between. Here the CDR3 reads CASSYSSGHLSGPQHF. CDR3 in DNA: TGTGCCAGCAGTTACTCTTCCGGACACCTCAGTGGGCCCCAGCATTTT.

This clonotype was counted at least ten times. The chain uses TRBV2 and TRBJ2-1; 14 nucleotides match TRBD2. Looked up from germline, CDR1 is SNHLY and CDR2 is FYNNEI. There are 16 residues in the CDR3. After removal of 6 bases from V and 7 bases from J, the junction contained 8 bases not matched to a gene. The CDR3 DNA follows: TGTGCCAGCAGAGAACCGGGACTAGCGGGAGATAATGAGCAGTTCTTC. Encoded protein: CASREPGLAGDNEQFF.

The table lists this clonotype with a few counts. The V call is TRBV6-2 or TRBV6-3, the J call TRBJ2-1; D could derive from TRBD1 or TRBD2 (5 bases each). The germline V gene has CDR1 MNHEY and CDR2 SVGEGT. V lost 0 bases and J 11 bases, leaving 26 bases between the germline ends. The CDR3 has 18 amino acids. CDR3 loop: CASSYSGKSQGDERQQFF. CDR3 DNA: TGTGCCAGCAGTTACTCGGGGAAATCCCAGGGAGACGAACGTCAGCAGTTCTTC.

This clonotype was recorded at least ten times. This sequence joins TRBV9 and TRBJ2-2, with a possible D match to TRBD1 (5 bases). Germline CDR1 is SGDLS and CDR2 is YYNGEE. V lost 0 bases to trimming and J lost 7 bases, with 10 bases between them. This CDR3 region has 14 residues. Here the CDR3 reads CASSVEGVYGELFF. CDR3 DNA sequence: TGTGCCAGCAGCGTAGAAGGGGTATACGGGGAGCTGTTTTTT.

V is TRBV6-1 and J is TRBJ2-1; the match to TRBD2 covers 12 bases. V was pared by 10 bases and J by 9 bases, with 10 bases of the junction left unmatched. The CDR3 sequence is 14 residues long. CDR1 is MNHNS and CDR2 is SASEGT in the germline V gene. CDR3 in amino acids: CATERLAGVGEQFF. CDR3 nucleotide sequence: TGTGCCACCGAGCGACTAGCGGGAGTTGGTGAGCAGTTCTTC.

The chain carries TRBV20-1 and TRBJ2-7, with 8 bases that match TRBD1. Germline V gene sequence: CDR1 DFQATT, CDR2 SNEGSKA (reference sequence). V lost 6 bases and J lost 5; bases outside the gene matches: 9. This CDR3 comprises 13 residues. The CDR3 DNA follows: TGCAGTGCCCCGGACAGGGCATTCCACGAGCAGTACTTC. Encoded protein: CSAPDRAFHEQYF.

The chain uses TRBV18 and TRBJ2-3; no definite D call. Germline V gene lookup returns CDR1 KGHSH and CDR2 LQKENI. Deletions cut 3 bases from V and 10 bases from J, with 11 bases between. The CDR3 totals 12 residues. CDR3 nucleotide sequence: TGTGCCAGCTCACCTTCAGCTGATGCGCAGTATTTT. Its translation: CASSPSADAQYF.

The chain couples TRBV5-5 to TRBJ2-1; D unresolved. Germline lookup yields CDR1 SGHKS and CDR2 YYEKEE (reference sequence). Trimming removed 4 bases at V and 0 bases at J, with 14 bases between. CDR3 length equals 16 residues. CDR3 nucleotides: TGTGCCAGCAGCCCCTCCCCGGCGAGCTCCTACAATGAGCAGTTCTTC. Translation gives CASSPSPASSYNEQFF.

The table lists this clonotype with a few counts. This chain connects TRBV6-5 to TRBJ2-7; D unclear. With 0 bases removed from V and 4 bases from J, the gap between germline ends came to 16 bases. CDR1 is MNHEY, CDR2 SVGAGI, per germline. CDR3 size: 16 residues. The CDR3 loop is CASSYSRLYSLYEQYF. Written as DNA, the CDR3 is TGTGCCAGCAGTTACTCGCGCCTGTATTCCCTATACGAGCAGTACTTC.

V usage is TRBV27 and J usage is TRBJ2-5, with 7 nucleotides matching TRBD2. V lost 5 bases, J lost 2 bases, and 8 bases stayed unmatched. This CDR3 is built from 15 residues. Per germline, CDR1 MNHEY and CDR2 SMNVEV (reference sequence). CDR3 coding DNA: TGTGCCAGCAGTACAAGACTAGCTCGGCAAGAGACCCAGTACTTC. Translating gives CASSTRLARQETQYF.

The rearrangement uses TRBV7-8 and TRBJ2-2; 9 nucleotides match TRBD2. Trimming cost V 5 bases and J 5 bases; bases outside gene matches: 18. CDR3 length equals 19 residues. Germline V gives CDR1 SGHVS, CDR2 FQNEAQ. CDR3 bases: TGTGCCAGCAGCCTCCAAGGACTAGCGCTAAAGCCAGGGACCGGGGAGCTGTTTTTT. Translation gives CASSLQGLALKPGTGELFF.

Remarks on this clonotype: The DNA is omitted, as the CDR3 cannot be located on it reliably, and the CDR3 follows TCRdb's listing. This sequence joins TRBV2 and TRBJ2-2; TRBD1, the table's D call, was not compared with the DNA. Inclusive of both ends, the CDR3 amounts to 15 amino acids. Germline V gene data show CDR1 as SNHLY and CDR2 as FYNNEI. Here the CDR3 reads CASRPGQVPPGSCFF.

The table lists this clonotype with many counts. The rearrangement links TRBV20-1 to TRBJ2-7; TRBD2 matches at 14 bases. After removal of 6 bases from V and 6 bases from J, the junction contained 4 bases not matched to a gene. The germline V gene has CDR1 DFQATT and CDR2 SNEGSKA (reference sequence). The CDR3 covers 13 residues. The CDR3 DNA follows: TGCAGTGCCGGGACTAGCGGGAGTCTCGAGCAGTACTTC. This translates into CSAGTSGSLEQYF.

The rearrangement joins TRBV5-1 to TRBJ2-7; TRBD1 matches at 9 bases. With 2 bases clipped from V and 2 bases from J, the junction kept 11 bases outside the gene matches. The CDR3 consists of 17 residues. From germline, CDR1 is SGHRS and CDR2 YFSETQ. This CDR3 reads CASSLMRLDRGTYEQYF. CDR3 bases: TGCGCCAGCAGCTTAATGAGGCTGGACAGGGGCACCTACGAGCAGTACTTC.

Many counts were recorded for this clonotype. The chain carries TRBV20-1 and TRBJ2-5; D might be TRBD2 (5 bases). The CDR3 covers 13 residues. Germline CDR1 reads DFQATT; CDR2 reads SNEGSKA (reference sequence). The V end was cut by 3 bases, the J end by 3 bases, with 11 bases between. The CDR3 DNA reads TGCAGTGCTAGGGTATTCGGGAAAGAGACCCAGTACTTC. Protein product: CSARVFGKETQYF.

The V call is TRBV3-1, the J call TRBJ1-1, with D maybe TRBD1 (5 bases). Germline values: CDR1 LGHDT, CDR2 YNNKEL (reference sequence). The V end was cut by 4 bases, the J end by 7 bases, with 16 bases between. The CDR3 has 14 amino acids. CDR3 coding DNA: TGTGCCAGCAGCCCTTCACGTCTCACAGGTGAAGCTTTCTTT. As protein: CASSPSRLTGEAFF.

J is TRBJ1-6 and V is TRBV25-1; no firm D call. The CDR3 sequence is 17 residues long. Germline values: CDR1 MGHDK, CDR2 SYGVNS. V was clipped by 4 bases and J by 0 bases, with 13 bases between them. CDR3 DNA: TGTGCCAGCAGTGGTCCGACGGCGAGCTCCTATAATTCACCCCTCCACTTT. It is translated as CASSGPTASSYNSPLHF.

J is TRBJ2-7 and V is TRBV28, with a possible D match to TRBD1 (6 bases). Trimming shortened V by 7 bases and J by 6 bases, and 25 bases separated the two germline ends. Germline CDR1 MDHEN, CDR2 SYDVKM. This CDR3 has 16 residues. CDR3 sequence (DNA): TGTGCCAGCACCCAAGGGGGATCCCCCACCCCGGGCGAGCAGTACTTC. It encodes CASTQGGSPTPGEQYF.

This clonotype has only a few counts. The gene calls are TRBV4-3 and TRBJ2-1, with 8 nucleotides matching TRBD2. This CDR3 region has 14 residues. Germline V gives CDR1 LGHNA, CDR2 YSLEER. Germline trimming cut 0 bases from V and 9 bases from J; bases unmatched to any gene: 4. The chain's CDR3 is CASSQDRLAIEQFF. The CDR3 DNA reads TGCGCCAGCAGCCAAGATCGACTAGCGATTGAGCAGTTCTTC.

As for this clonotype: Sequence at one end of the junction differs from germline and may be a read error. V gene TRBV6-1 combines with J gene TRBJ2-2; 9 bases line up with TRBD1. The CDR3 runs to 15 residues. Germline V lookup: CDR1 MNHNS, CDR2 SASEGT. CDR3 DNA: TGTGCCAGCAGGCAACAGGGGGCGCTGGGCGGGGAGGTGTTTTTT. This translates into CASRQQGALGGEVFF.